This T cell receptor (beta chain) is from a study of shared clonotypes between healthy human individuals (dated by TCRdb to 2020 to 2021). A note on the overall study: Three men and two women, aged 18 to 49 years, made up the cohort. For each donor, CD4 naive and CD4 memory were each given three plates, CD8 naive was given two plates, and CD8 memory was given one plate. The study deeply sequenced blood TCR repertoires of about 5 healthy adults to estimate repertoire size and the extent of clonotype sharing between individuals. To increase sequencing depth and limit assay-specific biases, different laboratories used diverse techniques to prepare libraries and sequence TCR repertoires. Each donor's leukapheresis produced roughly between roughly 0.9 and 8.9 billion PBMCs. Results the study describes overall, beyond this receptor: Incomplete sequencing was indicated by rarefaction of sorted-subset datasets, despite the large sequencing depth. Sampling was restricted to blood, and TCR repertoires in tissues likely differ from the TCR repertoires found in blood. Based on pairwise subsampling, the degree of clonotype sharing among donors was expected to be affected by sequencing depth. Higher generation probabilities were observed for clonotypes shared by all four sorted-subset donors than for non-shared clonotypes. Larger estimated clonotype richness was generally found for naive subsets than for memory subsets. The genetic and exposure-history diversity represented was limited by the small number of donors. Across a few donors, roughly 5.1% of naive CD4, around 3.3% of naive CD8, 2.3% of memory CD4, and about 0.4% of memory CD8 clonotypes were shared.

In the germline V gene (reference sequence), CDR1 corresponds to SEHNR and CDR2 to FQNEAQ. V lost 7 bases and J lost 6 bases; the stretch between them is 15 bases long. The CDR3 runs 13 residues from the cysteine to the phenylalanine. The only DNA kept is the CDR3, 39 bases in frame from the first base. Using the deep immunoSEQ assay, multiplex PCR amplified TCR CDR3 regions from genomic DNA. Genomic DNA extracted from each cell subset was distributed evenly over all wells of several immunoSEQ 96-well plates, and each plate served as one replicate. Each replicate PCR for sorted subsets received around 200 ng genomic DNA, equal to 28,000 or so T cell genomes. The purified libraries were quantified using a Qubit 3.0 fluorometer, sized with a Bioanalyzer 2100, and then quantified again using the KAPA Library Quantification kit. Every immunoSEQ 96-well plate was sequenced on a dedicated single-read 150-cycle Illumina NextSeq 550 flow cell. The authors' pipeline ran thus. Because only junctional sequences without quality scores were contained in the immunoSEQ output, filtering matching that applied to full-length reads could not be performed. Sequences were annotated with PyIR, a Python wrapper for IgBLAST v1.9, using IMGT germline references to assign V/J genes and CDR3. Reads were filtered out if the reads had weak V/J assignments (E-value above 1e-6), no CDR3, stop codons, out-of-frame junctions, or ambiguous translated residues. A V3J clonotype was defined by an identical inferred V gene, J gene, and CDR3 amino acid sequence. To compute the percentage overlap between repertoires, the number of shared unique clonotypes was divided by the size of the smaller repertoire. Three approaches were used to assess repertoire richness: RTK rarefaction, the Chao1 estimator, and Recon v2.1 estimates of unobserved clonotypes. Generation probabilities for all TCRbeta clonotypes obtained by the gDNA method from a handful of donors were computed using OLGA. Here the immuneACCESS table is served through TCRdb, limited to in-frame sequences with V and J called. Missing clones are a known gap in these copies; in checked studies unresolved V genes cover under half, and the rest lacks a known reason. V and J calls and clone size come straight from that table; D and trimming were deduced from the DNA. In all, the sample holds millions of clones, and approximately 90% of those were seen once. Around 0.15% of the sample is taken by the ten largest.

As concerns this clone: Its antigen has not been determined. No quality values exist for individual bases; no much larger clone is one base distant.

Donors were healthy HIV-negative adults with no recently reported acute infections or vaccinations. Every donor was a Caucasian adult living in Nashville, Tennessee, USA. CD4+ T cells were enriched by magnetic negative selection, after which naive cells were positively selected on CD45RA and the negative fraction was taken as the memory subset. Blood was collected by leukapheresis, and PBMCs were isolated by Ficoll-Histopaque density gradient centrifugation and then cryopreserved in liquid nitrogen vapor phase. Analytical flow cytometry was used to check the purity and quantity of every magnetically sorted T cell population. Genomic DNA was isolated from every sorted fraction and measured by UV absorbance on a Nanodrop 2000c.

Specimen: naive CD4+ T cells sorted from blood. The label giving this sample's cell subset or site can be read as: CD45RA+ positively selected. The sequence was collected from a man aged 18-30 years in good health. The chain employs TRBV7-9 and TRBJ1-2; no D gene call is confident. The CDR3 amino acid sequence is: CASTQRGRDGYTF. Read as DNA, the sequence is TGTGCCAGCACCCAACGGGGAAGAGATGGCTACACCTTC.